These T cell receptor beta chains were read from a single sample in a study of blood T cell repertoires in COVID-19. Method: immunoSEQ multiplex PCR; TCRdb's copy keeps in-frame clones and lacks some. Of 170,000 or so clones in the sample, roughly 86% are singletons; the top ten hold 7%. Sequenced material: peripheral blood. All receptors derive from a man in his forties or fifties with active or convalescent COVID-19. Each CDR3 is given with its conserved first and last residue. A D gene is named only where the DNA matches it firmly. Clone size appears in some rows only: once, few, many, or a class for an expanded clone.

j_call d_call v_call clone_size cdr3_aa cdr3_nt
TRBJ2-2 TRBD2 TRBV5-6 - CASSELAGALPGELFF TGTGCCAGCAGCGAGCTAGCGGGGGCACTACCCGGGGAGCTGTTTTTT
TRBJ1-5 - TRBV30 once CAWNKGTLSSNQPQHF TGTGCCTGGAATAAAGGGACACTTAGTAGCAATCAGCCCCAGCATTTT
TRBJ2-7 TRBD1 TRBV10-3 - CAIVRDRSSYEQYF TGTGCCATCGTCCGGGACAGGAGTTCCTACGAGCAGTACTTC
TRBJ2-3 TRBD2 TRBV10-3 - CAISLLAGGPGGDTQYF TGTGCCATCAGCCTACTAGCGGGAGGGCCAGGCGGCGATACGCAGTATTTT
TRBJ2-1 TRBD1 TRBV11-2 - CASSSQGAYNEQFF TGTGCCAGCAGCTCTCAGGGGGCCTACAATGAGCAGTTCTTC
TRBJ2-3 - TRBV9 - CASSNMGGNMDTQYF TGTGCCAGCAGCAATATGGGGGGTAACATGGATACGCAGTATTTT
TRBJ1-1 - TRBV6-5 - CASSYAREETEAFF TGTGCCAGCAGTTACGCCAGGGAGGAGACTGAAGCTTTCTTT
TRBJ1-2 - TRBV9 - CASSVGAGYGYTF TGTGCCAGCAGCGTAGGGGCCGGCTATGGCTACACCTTC
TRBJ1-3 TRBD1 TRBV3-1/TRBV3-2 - CASSHYVTGASGNTIYF TGTGCCAGCAGCCATTACGTGACAGGGGCCTCTGGAAACACCATATATTTT
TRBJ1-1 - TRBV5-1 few CASSLGATEAFF TGCGCCAGCAGCTTGGGGGCCACTGAAGCTTTCTTT
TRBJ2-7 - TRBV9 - CASSVGGGAYYEQYF TGTGCCAGCAGCGTAGGTGGGGGGGCATACTACGAGCAGTACTTC
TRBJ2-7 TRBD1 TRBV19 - CASKEQGANEQYF TGTGCCAGTAAGGAACAGGGGGCTAACGAGCAGTACTTC
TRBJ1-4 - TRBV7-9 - CASSLVGEGNEKLFF TGTGCCAGCAGCTTGGTAGGCGAGGGAAATGAAAAACTGTTTTTT
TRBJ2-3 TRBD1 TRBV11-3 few CASKRDRGTDTQYF TGTGCCAGCAAACGGGACAGGGGCACAGATACGCAGTATTTT
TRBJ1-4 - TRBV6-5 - CASSPGWGANEKLFF TGTGCCAGCAGTCCTGGGTGGGGGGCTAATGAAAAACTGTTTTTT
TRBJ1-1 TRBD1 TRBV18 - CASSATGRTEAFF TGTGCCAGCTCAGCGACAGGGCGGACTGAAGCTTTCTTT
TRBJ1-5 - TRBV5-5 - CASSLANQPQHF TGTGCCAGCAGCTTGGCGAATCAGCCCCAGCATTTT
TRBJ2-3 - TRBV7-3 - CASSSQGSFGDTQYF TGTGCCAGCAGCTCGCAGGGGTCCTTCGGAGATACGCAGTATTTT
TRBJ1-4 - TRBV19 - CASTKNGRRTNEKLFF TGTGCCAGTACCAAAAATGGGCGCAGAACTAATGAAAAACTGTTTTTT
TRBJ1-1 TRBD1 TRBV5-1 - CASSLGPGTDNTEAFF TGCGCCAGCAGCTTGGGACCTGGGACAGACAACACTGAAGCTTTCTTT
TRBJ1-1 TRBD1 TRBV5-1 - CASSRDRGRTEAFF TGCGCCAGTTCCCGGGACAGGGGGCGTACTGAAGCTTTCTTT
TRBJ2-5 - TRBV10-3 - CAIRSGETQYF TGTGCCATCAGGTCGGGAGAGACCCAGTACTTC
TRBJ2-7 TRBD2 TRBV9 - CASSPQGLAATYEQYF TGTGCCAGCAGCCCACAGGGACTAGCGGCGACCTACGAGCAGTACTTC
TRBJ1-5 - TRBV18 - CASSPFNSRGAQPQHF TGTGCCAGCTCACCCTTCAATTCCAGGGGCGCTCAGCCCCAGCATTTT
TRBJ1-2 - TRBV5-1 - CASSFHRDPGYGYTF TGCGCCAGCAGCTTCCACAGGGATCCTGGCTATGGCTACACCTTC
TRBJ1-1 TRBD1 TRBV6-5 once CASTWDRTQNTEAFF TGTGCCAGCACTTGGGACAGGACCCAGAACACTGAAGCTTTCTTT
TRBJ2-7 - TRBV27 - CASSWVGGAQYF TGTGCCAGCAGTTGGGTCGGTGGGGCGCAGTACTTC
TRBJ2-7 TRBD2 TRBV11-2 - CASSPGTNSYEQYF TGTGCCAGCAGCCCCGGGACTAACTCCTACGAGCAGTACTTC